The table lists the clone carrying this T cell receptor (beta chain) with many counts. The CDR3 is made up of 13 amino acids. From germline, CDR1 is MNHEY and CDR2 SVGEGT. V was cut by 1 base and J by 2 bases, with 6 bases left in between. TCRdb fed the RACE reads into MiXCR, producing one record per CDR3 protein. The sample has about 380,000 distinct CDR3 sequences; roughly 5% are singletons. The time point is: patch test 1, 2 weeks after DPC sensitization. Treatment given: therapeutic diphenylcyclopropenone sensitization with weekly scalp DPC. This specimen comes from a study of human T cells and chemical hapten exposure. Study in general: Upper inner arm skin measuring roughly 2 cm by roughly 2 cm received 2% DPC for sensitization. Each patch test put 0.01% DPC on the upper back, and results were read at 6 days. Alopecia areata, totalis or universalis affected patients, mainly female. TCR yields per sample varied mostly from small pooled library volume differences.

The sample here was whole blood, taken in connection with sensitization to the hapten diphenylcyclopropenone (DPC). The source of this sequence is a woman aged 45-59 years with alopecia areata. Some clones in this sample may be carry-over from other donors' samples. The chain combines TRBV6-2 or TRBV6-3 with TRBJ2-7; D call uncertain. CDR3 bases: TGTGCCAGCAGTTACTGGGAAGCCTACGAGCAGTACTTC. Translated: CASSYWEAYEQYF.